These 9 T cell receptor beta chains share one sample of origin, sequenced in a study of siplizumab effects on memory and regulatory T cells. Clones were read by immunoSEQ multiplex PCR, and TCRdb kept only the in-frame ones, dropping some. The sample includes around 100,000 clones, more than 85% seen only once; the top ten take roughly 0.15%. Sequenced sample: CD4+ T cells sorted from blood. Every receptor here comes from a human donor in good health.

This clone appeared once. The V and J genes are TRBV11-2 and TRBJ1-6; D possibly corresponds to TRBD1 (6 bases). Germline CDR1 reads SGHAT; CDR2 reads FQNNGV. V was trimmed by 0 bases and J by 10 bases, leaving 16 bases between them. The CDR3 loop spans 16 amino acids. The CDR3 nucleotides read TGTGCCAGCAGCTTAGATCAGTCGGGGGCGAGATCACCCCTCCACTTT. Protein: CASSLDQSGARSPLHF. Complete variable domain (other parts from reference TRBV11-2 and TRBJ1-6): EAGVAQSPRYKIIEKRQSVAFWCNPISGHATLYWYQQILGQGPKLLIQFQNNGVVDDSQLPKDRFSAERLKGVDSTLKIQPAKLEDSAVYLCASSLDQSGARSPLHFGNGTRLTVT.

The V and J genes are TRBV28 and TRBJ2-7; D call uncertain. The CDR3 contains 11 residues. Germline lookup yields CDR1 MDHEN and CDR2 SYDVKM. V lost 6 bases to trimming and J lost 3 bases, with 6 bases between them. CDR3 coding DNA: TGTGCCAGCAGCCACCTCTACGAGCAGTACTTC. Protein product: CASSHLYEQYF.

This clone was detected only once. The chain carries TRBV5-5 and TRBJ1-5, with D possibly matching TRBD1 (5 bases). V lost 4 bases and J lost 5, with 10 bases in between. The germline V gene encodes CDR1 SGHKS and CDR2 YYEKEE (reference sequence). The CDR3 contains 13 residues. The CDR3 protein is CASSITTDQPQHF. CDR3 DNA sequence: TGTGCCAGCAGCATAACGACAGATCAGCCCCAGCATTTT.

The rearrangement joins TRBV6-5 to TRBJ2-7, with TRBD1 matching 8 bases. Trimming cost V 5 bases and J 3 bases; bases outside gene matches: 6. CDR1 is MNHEY, CDR2 SVGAGI, per germline. The CDR3 is 14 amino acids. CDR3 in DNA: TGTGCCAGCAGTCCGTACAGGGGGGTCTACGAGCAGTACTTC. Protein: CASSPYRGVYEQYF.

In this sample, this clone turned up once. The sample holds other DNA sequences that translate to the same CDR3. The gene calls are TRBV28 and TRBJ1-1; 9 positions agree with TRBD1. Germline CDR1 reads MDHEN; CDR2 reads SYDVKM. This CDR3 is 14 amino acids long. Trimming took 6 bases from V and 1 from J; bases not matched to a gene: 3. CDR3 region: CASSSGQGNTEAFF. The CDR3 DNA sequence: TGTGCCAGCAGCTCGGGACAGGGGAACACTGAAGCTTTCTTT.

J is TRBJ2-5 and V is TRBV10-1; D may match TRBD1 or TRBD2 (5 bases each). The germline V and J ends were trimmed by 0 bases and 5 bases, with 13 bases remaining between them. The CDR3 runs to 15 residues. Germline CDR1 WNHNN, CDR2 SYGVQD (reference sequence). In DNA form, the CDR3 reads TGCGCCAGCAGTGAGTCGAGGGACCTCCGGGAGACCCAGTACTTC. Translating it yields CASSESRDLRETQYF.

Only one count was recorded for this clone. V gene TRBV7-2 combines with J gene TRBJ2-5; TRBD2 matches 7 bases. Germline V gene data show CDR1 as SGHTA and CDR2 as FQGNSA. The V and J ends lost 5 bases and 3 bases, in that order; junction bases with no gene match: 9. The CDR3 length is 15 residues. CDR3 coding DNA: TGTGCCAGCAGCAAGCGGGGCAGCCGCGAAGAGACCCAGTACTTC. Residues: CASSKRGSREETQYF.

This clone appeared once. The chain combines TRBV15 with TRBJ2-5; maybe TRBD2 (6 bases). V lost 0 bases and J 2 bases, leaving 10 bases between the germline ends. CDR1 LNHNV and CDR2 YYDKDF come from the germline V gene (reference sequence). The CDR3 sequence is 15 residues long. CDR3 sequence: CATSRDSSGQETQYF. The CDR3 nucleotides read TGTGCCACCAGCAGAGATTCCAGCGGGCAAGAGACCCAGTACTTC. The full variable domain, with the rest looked up from reference TRBV15 and TRBJ2-5, is DAMVIQNPRYQVTQFGKPVTLSCSQTLNHNVMYWYQQKSSQAPKLLFHYYDKDFNNEADTPDNFQSRRPNTSFCFLDIRSPGLGDTAMYLCATSRDSSGQETQYFGPGTRLLVL.

The gene calls are TRBV6-5 and TRBJ1-3; D is perhaps TRBD1 (6 bases). This CDR3 has 16 residues. The V and J ends lost 0 bases and 1 base respectively, with 10 bases between them. The germline V gene has CDR1 MNHEY and CDR2 SVGAGI. CDR3 sequence reads: CASSYSGTQSGNTIYF. The DNA of the CDR3 is TGTGCCAGCAGTTACTCGGGGACACAGTCTGGAAACACCATATATTTT.